This T cell receptor beta chain was identified during a study of human T cells and chemical hapten exposure. Overall study context: On the upper back, patch tests were applied with 0.01% DPC and read at 6 days. TCR yields per sample varied mostly from small pooled library volume differences. Findings and limits, study-wide: Counts of expanded TCRs at PT1 were positively correlated with patch test score.

Comments on this clonotype: What it recognizes is unknown.

Time point given: pre-sensitization, week 0. Treatment indicated: therapeutic diphenylcyclopropenone sensitization with weekly scalp DPC. TCRdb recomputed calls from the RACE reads with MiXCR, one row per CDR3 protein. Of around 260,000 distinct CDR3 sequences in the sample, roughly 8.9% were seen once. In germline, CDR1 is SGHTA, CDR2 FQGTGA. The CDR3 is 13 residues long. Trimming stripped 1 base from V and 4 bases from J, with 7 bases between. The V gene is TRBV7-3, the J gene TRBJ2-5; D might be TRBD1 (5 bases). This sample comprised whole blood, obtained in connection with sensitization to the hapten diphenylcyclopropenone (DPC). The receptor was isolated from a woman between 40 and 50 years old with alopecia areata. Some clones in this sample may be carry-over from other donors' samples. The CDR3 here is CASSLIQGETQYF. For the CDR3, the DNA is TGTGCCAGCAGCTTAATTCAGGGAGAGACCCAGTACTTC.